This T cell receptor beta chain was captured by sequencing in a study of CD8+CD57+ T cells in acquired aplastic anemia. Turning to the study itself: DNA recovered from sorted CD4+ and CD8+ cells had a mean of 3.2 ug. Notes on the study in general: Patient and control CD8+ Simpson's diversity was not significantly different. Shared by patients and controls, just under 30 CD8+ CDR3s were abundant in patients.

In its sample, this clonotype was seen many times. Its specificity is unknown. Flow cytometry had shown expanded CD8+CD57+ cells in the patients chosen for sequencing. Blood came from patients not yet given any therapy. It was genomic DNA that served as the template for profiling TCR beta VDJ and CDR3. TCRdb re-analysed the reads in MiXCR, keeping a single row per CDR3 protein. The data show around 180,000 distinct CDR3 sequences, nearly 50% seen once. The clonotype comes from a human donor with aplastic anemia. Sequenced input: sorted CD4+, CD8+, or CD8+CD57+ T cells (not recorded which) from PBMCs.

The CDR3 protein is CASYSGSGETQYF. The CDR3 nucleotides read TGCGCCAGTTATTCGGGGTCGGGTGAGACCCAGTACTTC. V and J are TRBV5-1 and TRBJ2-5; a possible D gene is TRBD2 (5 bases). The CDR3 runs to 13 residues. The V gene's germline CDR1 is SGHRS and CDR2 YFSETQ. Trimming took off 8 bases at V and 5 bases at J, with 16 bases between the two ends.